A selection of T cell receptor beta chains follows, all from one sample in a study of T cell responses to AZD1222 COVID-19 vaccine. Produced via immunoSEQ multiplex PCR; TCRdb's table is partial and in-frame only. Here the sample spans 65,000 to 100,000 clones, about 88% being singletons. This specimen consisted of peripheral blood, obtained 28 days after the second AZD1222 dose. These receptors were collected from an adult who received the AZD1222 COVID-19 vaccine. Both conserved end residues are trimmed from each CDR3. Each record gives: V gene, J gene, CDR3 protein.

v_call: TRBV10-2; j_call: TRBJ1-3; cdr3_aa: ASTNFNSGNTIY
v_call: TRBV10-2; j_call: TRBJ2-1; cdr3_aa: ASKPDWSSYNEQF
v_call: TRBV6-2/TRBV6-3; j_call: TRBJ2-1; cdr3_aa: ASSYSAGAGNEQF
v_call: TRBV5-1; j_call: TRBJ2-7; cdr3_aa: ASSLSSGTYEQY
v_call: TRBV6-6; j_call: TRBJ2-2; cdr3_aa: ASSYIGGLNTGELF
v_call: TRBV12-3/TRBV12-4; j_call: TRBJ2-4; cdr3_aa: ASTKQGNIQY
v_call: TRBV19; j_call: TRBJ2-7; cdr3_aa: ASSMVRSYEQY
v_call: TRBV3-1/TRBV3-2; j_call: TRBJ2-1; cdr3_aa: ASSQDPGPYNEQF
v_call: TRBV29-1; j_call: TRBJ2-2; cdr3_aa: SVISWAGGPSGELF
v_call: TRBV27; j_call: TRBJ2-3; cdr3_aa: ASSPGLFSTDTQY
v_call: TRBV14; j_call: TRBJ2-5; cdr3_aa: ASSQTSGWTQY
v_call: TRBV27; j_call: TRBJ1-3; cdr3_aa: ASSSSGGRGNTIY